This entry concerns a single T cell receptor beta chain. Its antigen target is currently unknown. Per-nucleotide qualities are absent, and no much larger clonotype sits a single base away. The record originates from a study of beta chain features in type 1 diabetes (dated by TCRdb to the late 2010s). Regarding the complete study: Mean age, gender distribution, total cell number and subset yield were not different between patients and healthy donors. Regulatory and stem cell-like memory subsets were obtained from only 8 patients and about eight healthy donors, while naive and central memory subsets were obtained from all 28 donors. In the study, recently diagnosed type 1 diabetes patients and matched healthy donors were compared on the TCRB repertoires of their sorted circulating CD4+ T cell subsets. A total of approximately 99,000,000 sorted cells were examined across all samples, and RNA yield correlated strongly with the number of cells per subset. General conclusions and limits of the study: Because cDNA was sequenced instead of genomic DNA, highly expressing activated cells could be over-represented, though the groups showed no difference in activation or CD3 levels. PCR may preferentially amplify shorter templates, but because patient and control samples were amplified and corrected together, any resulting skew would affect both groups equally. The naive, central memory and regulatory TCRB repertoires appeared to resemble one another more closely among patients than among healthy donors. Only small numbers of individuals were included in the HLA sub-analyses, which left unresolved whether HLA type had any influence on TCRB rearrangement. At VDJ recombination sites, type 1 diabetes patients had fewer insertions and more deleted nucleotides, which implies abnormalities in thymic rearrangement. Type 1 diabetes patients showed a moderate but significant shortening of TCRB CDR3 length in all four CD4+ subsets.

From each donor, a single peripheral blood sample of about 116 mL on average was drawn into heparinised tubes. A BD FACSAria II and a panel including CD45RO, CCR7, CD25, CD127, CD95 and CD27 were used to sort naive, central memory, regulatory and stem cell-like memory CD4+ T cells. All sorted populations exceeded 98% purity. PBMCs were isolated immediately by Lymphoprep density gradient centrifugation and stained directly without culture. To minimize batch effects, samples were stained and sorted in pairs, one healthy donor with one patient per experiment. From the germline V gene, CDR1 is SGHRS and CDR2 is YFSETQ. The CDR3 numbers 17 residues from cysteine through phenylalanine. Only the CDR3 part of the read is kept: 51 bases, read in frame from the first base. V has 0 bases trimmed and J has 0 bases trimmed; junction bases matching no gene number 8. The High Capacity cDNA Reverse Transcription Kit was used to reverse transcribe all of the isolated RNA, meaning that expressed TCRB transcripts were what got sequenced. For stem cell-like memory T cell samples, survey-depth immunoSEQ sequencing was used, averaging around 1 million total reads per sample. Sorted cells were lysed in RLT buffer, and RNA was extracted using DNase-treated RNeasy Micro or Mini kits according to cell number. Each cell subset was processed separately to prevent cross-contamination, with patient and healthy donor samples processed together. Using the immunoSEQ multiplex PCR, TCRB sequences were amplified from cDNA into 87-bp fragments spanning the CDR3 region. Sequencing of the amplicons was performed on the Illumina HiSeq platform. Under the source paper's analysis protocol: PCR bias was corrected computationally using synthetic template baselines, and reads within Hamming distance 2 were collapsed, with unmergeable singletons discarded. Reads were aligned to IMGT to assign V, D and J genes, CDR3 length, and insertions or deletions at six rearrangement sites. Within each subset, clonotype counts were normalized to sorted cell number, after which true diversity and Gini coefficients were computed with the tcR R package. The overlap coefficient, calculated on TCRB nucleotide sequences, was used to quantify repertoire sharing. TCRdb's version of the immuneACCESS table is confined to in-frame rearrangements and falls short of the full clone set. An unresolved V gene accounts for under half of the shortfall where checked; the remainder is of unknown origin. The D gene and trimming were derived from the DNA, and the V and J assignments and clone size from that table. This sample gives about 16,000 clones in total; roughly 72% of them show up just once. The ten biggest clones cover 0.79% of the sample.

The source material was stem cell memory CD4+ T cells from blood. Sample cell subset or site, as interpreted from the label and publication: stem cell-like memory CD4+ T cells. The rearranged chain carries TRBV5-1 and TRBJ2-7; TRBD1 lines up with 8 middle nucleotides. The TCR sequence derives from a man in his thirties or forties with type 1 diabetes. CDR3 region: CASSLAGTGPSSYEQYF. The base sequence is TGCGCCAGCAGCTTGGCCGGGACAGGTCCCAGCTCCTACGAGCAGTACTTC.